Described below is a single T cell receptor (beta chain) sequence and its context. These data come from a study of shared clonotypes between healthy human individuals. The V segment lost 4 bases and the J segment 5 bases; nucleotides outside the gene matches: 10. Germline lookup yields CDR1 MDHEN and CDR2 SYDVKM. The CDR3 consists of 15 residues. TCRdb's copy holds only in-frame clones and misses some; the assay was immunoSEQ multiplex PCR. The table has 2.3 million or so clones, 90% to 95% seen once. The sample taken for sequencing was naive CD4+ T cells from PBMCs. Subset given: CD45RA+ positively selected. This TCR was recovered from a man younger than 35 in good health. Some clones in this sample may be carry-over from other donors' samples. The rearrangement joins TRBV28 to TRBJ2-5, with 7 bases identical to TRBD1. The CDR3, as DNA: TGTGCCAGCAGTTCCTACCGGCAGGGGGTGGAGACCCAGTACTTC. Translating it yields CASSSYRQGVETQYF. Complete variable domain (other parts from reference TRBV28 and TRBJ2-5): DVKVTQSSRYLVKRTGEKVFLECVQDMDHENMFWYRQDPGLGLRLIYFSYDVKMKEKGDIPEGYSVSREKKERFSLILESASTNQTSMYLCASSSYRQGVETQYFGPGTRLLVL.